This passage covers 2 T cell receptor beta chains from one sample sequenced in a study of T cells in Graves' hyperthyroidism and ophthalmopathy. Authors of the study amplified TCR beta CDR3 regions from RNA transcripts. A first-round RT-PCR of the TCR CDR3 used the HTBI primer set. TCRdb reprocessed the multiplex PCR reads with MiXCR, giving one entry per CDR3 protein. This table holds about 740,000 distinct CDR3 sequences, 13% to 15% found once. The sequencing input was blood. The receptors come from a woman younger than 35 with Graves' hyperthyroidism.

This clonotype appeared many times. The genes are TRBV11-3 and TRBJ2-1, with TRBD2 as a possible D gene (6 bases). Germline V lookup: CDR1 SGHNT, CDR2 YENEEA. The CDR3 loop spans 14 amino acids. V was clipped by 3 bases and J by 6 bases, with 12 bases between them. The CDR3 nucleotides are TGTGCCAGCAGCTTCCAGGAGGGTGTCAATGAGCAGTTCTTC. Protein: CASSFQEGVNEQFF.

V usage is TRBV30 and J usage is TRBJ2-2; 14 bases align to TRBD2. Trimming removed 0 bases from V and 1 base from J; junction bases left unmatched: 7. CDR3 size: 19 residues. Looked up from germline, CDR1 is GTSNPN and CDR2 is SVGIG (reference sequence). The CDR3 loop is CAWSVWRTSGRMNTGELFF. For the CDR3, the DNA is TGTGCCTGGAGTGTTTGGAGGACTAGCGGGAGGATGAACACCGGGGAGCTGTTTTTT.